Described below is a single TCR beta chain sequence and its context. Treatment of the sample: oral pan-JAK inhibitor, 5-10 mg twice daily. The CDR3 loop spans 17 amino acids. The J segment lost 1 base and the V segment lost 3 bases, leaving 3 bases of the junction unmatched. Germline CDR1 is SQVTM and CDR2 is ANQGSEA. This sample stems from a study of CD8+ T cells in alopecia areata. Across the study: Tofacitinib ran 6 to 18 months, followed by 6 months off drug.

Extracted RNA was reverse transcribed, and the resulting cDNA served as sequencing template. Clones were sequenced by immunoSEQ multiplex PCR, and TCRdb holds only the in-frame ones, with some missing. This table has 90,000 to 120,000 clones, roughly 84% appearing once. Sample: CD8+ T cells sorted from blood, taken at week 24, from a patient treated with tofacitinib. The chain combines TRBV29-1 with TRBJ2-2; 15 bases match TRBD2. The sequence was obtained from a human donor with alopecia areata. This CDR3 is CSVDGTSGGKNTGELFF. CDR3 nucleotide sequence: TGCAGCGTTGACGGGACTAGCGGGGGGAAGAACACCGGGGAGCTGTTTTTT.